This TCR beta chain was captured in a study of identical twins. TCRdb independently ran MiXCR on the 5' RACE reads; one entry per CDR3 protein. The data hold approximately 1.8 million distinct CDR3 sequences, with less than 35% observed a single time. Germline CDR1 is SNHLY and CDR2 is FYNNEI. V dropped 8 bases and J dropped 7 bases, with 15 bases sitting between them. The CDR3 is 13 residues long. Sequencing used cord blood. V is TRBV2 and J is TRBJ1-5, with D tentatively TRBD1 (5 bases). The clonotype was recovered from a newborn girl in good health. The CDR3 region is CASRQDSRQPQHF. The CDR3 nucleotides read TGTGCCAGCCGACAAGACAGCAGACAGCCCCAGCATTTT.